The rows below give T cell receptor beta chains drawn from one sample of a study of cytomegalovirus exposure and HLA in healthy donors. Using immunoSEQ multiplex PCR, the repertoire was profiled, and TCRdb retains in-frame clones only, with some absent. The data hold hundreds of thousands of clones, with almost 85% observed a single time. Sequencing was carried out using PBMCs. Receptor source: a woman between 35 and 50 years old in good health and CMV-seronegative. Both conserved end residues are part of each CDR3. The order of the fields is V gene, clone size, D gene, J gene, CDR3 DNA, CDR3 protein. D genes are given only for firm matches. Rows give clone size only sometimes, using once, few, many, or a class for an expanded clone.

V: TRBV11-3
size: once
D: TRBD2
J: TRBJ2-3
DNA: TGTGCCAGCAGCTTAGACCCTAGCGGGGGGTTTCGGTATTTT
CDR3: CASSLDPSGGFRYF

V: TRBV5-6
size: many
D: TRBD1
J: TRBJ2-5
DNA: TGTGCCAGCAGCGTCACAGGGGACCAAGAGACCCAGTACTTC
CDR3: CASSVTGDQETQYF

V: TRBV5-1
size: .
D: .
J: TRBJ2-2
DNA: TGCGCCAGCAGCATAGACAGGACTGCGAACACCGGGGAGCTGTTTTTT
CDR3: CASSIDRTANTGELFF

V: TRBV5-4
size: .
D: TRBD2
J: TRBJ2-1
DNA: TGTGCCAGCAGTTGGACCGGGACTAGGACGTACAATGAGCAGTTCTTC
CDR3: CASSWTGTRTYNEQFF

V: TRBV7-6
size: .
D: TRBD1
J: TRBJ2-7
DNA: TGTGCCAGCAGCTTAGATAGGCAGGGGGCGCGTGAGCAGTACTTC
CDR3: CASSLDRQGAREQYF

V: TRBV30
size: .
D: TRBD1
J: TRBJ2-1
DNA: TGTGCCTGGAGCGGGACAGGGGCCAATGAGCAGTTCTTC
CDR3: CAWSGTGANEQFF

V: TRBV30
size: .
D: .
J: TRBJ1-1
DNA: TGTGCCTGGAGTAGCGGCCCGAACACTGAAGCTTTCTTT
CDR3: CAWSSGPNTEAFF

V: TRBV6-1
size: .
D: .
J: TRBJ1-6
DNA: TGTGCCGGGGGGAGTAGGCCCCTCCACTTT
CDR3: CAGGSRPLHF

V: TRBV5-1
size: .
D: TRBD2
J: TRBJ2-2
DNA: TGCGCCAGCAAGGCGGGGGGGTACACCGGGGAGCTGTTTTTT
CDR3: CASKAGGYTGELFF

V: TRBV12-2
size: .
D: .
J: TRBJ2-1
DNA: TGTGCAAGTCGCCCCCGGGGTGGTGCCTACAATGAGCAGTTCTTC
CDR3: CASRPRGGAYNEQFF

V: TRBV30
size: .
D: TRBD1
J: TRBJ1-2
DNA: TGTGCCTGGAGTGTATGGGGACAGGATGGCTACACCTTC
CDR3: CAWSVWGQDGYTF

V: TRBV7-7
size: once
D: TRBD1
J: TRBJ2-7
DNA: TGTGCTAGCAGCCCGGAGCCTACAGACAGGGACGAGCAGTACTTC
CDR3: CASSPEPTDRDEQYF

V: TRBV30
size: .
D: TRBD2
J: TRBJ2-3
DNA: TGTGCCTGGAGGGGCCTAGCGGTTAGCACAGATACGCAGTATTTT
CDR3: CAWRGLAVSTDTQYF

V: TRBV6-5
size: .
D: TRBD1
J: TRBJ1-4
DNA: TGTGCCAGCAGTCGGACAGGGGGAGGGAGTGAAAAACTGTTTTTT
CDR3: CASSRTGGGSEKLFF

V: TRBV19
size: .
D: TRBD2
J: TRBJ2-3
DNA: TGTGCCAGTAGTATCATGAGCGGGGAGCCAGATACGCAGTATTTT
CDR3: CASSIMSGEPDTQYF

V: TRBV28
size: .
D: TRBD2
J: TRBJ2-1
DNA: TGTGCCAGCGCCCAGGAACTAGCGGGGCACAATGAGCAGTTCTTC
CDR3: CASAQELAGHNEQFF

V: TRBV28
size: .
D: .
J: TRBJ1-1
DNA: TGTGCCAGCACCCTGGGGGGGTTAAACACTGAAGCTTTCTTT
CDR3: CASTLGGLNTEAFF

V: TRBV29-1
size: .
D: .
J: TRBJ2-3
DNA: TGCAGCGTTGATAAGACTTCCACAGATACGCAGTATTTT
CDR3: CSVDKTSTDTQYF

V: TRBV19
size: .
D: TRBD1
J: TRBJ2-7
DNA: TGTGCCAGTAGTGAACAGGGGAACTACGAGCAGTACTTC
CDR3: CASSEQGNYEQYF

V: TRBV5-4
size: .
D: .
J: TRBJ1-3
DNA: TGTGCCAGCAGCGCCAAACAAAGCTCTGGAAACACCATATATTTT
CDR3: CASSAKQSSGNTIYF

V: TRBV9
size: .
D: .
J: TRBJ2-7
DNA: TGTGCCAGCAGCGTAGATTCAGGACAGTACTCCTACGAGCAGTACTTC
CDR3: CASSVDSGQYSYEQYF

V: TRBV9
size: .
D: TRBD2
J: TRBJ2-1
DNA: TGTGCCAGCAGCGCCCTAGCGGGGGGACTTTACAATGAGCAGTTCTTC
CDR3: CASSALAGGLYNEQFF

V: TRBV7-6
size: few
D: .
J: TRBJ1-5
DNA: TGTGCCAGCAGCTTATCAGACAATCAGCCCCAGCATTTT
CDR3: CASSLSDNQPQHF

V: TRBV5-8
size: .
D: .
J: TRBJ1-1
DNA: TGTGCCAGCAGCTTGGACGGAGGGACTGAAGCTTTCTTT
CDR3: CASSLDGGTEAFF

V: TRBV2
size: .
D: .
J: TRBJ2-2
DNA: TGTGCCAGCAGCGAAACGGGGTTTGCCGGGGAGCTGTTTTTT
CDR3: CASSETGFAGELFF